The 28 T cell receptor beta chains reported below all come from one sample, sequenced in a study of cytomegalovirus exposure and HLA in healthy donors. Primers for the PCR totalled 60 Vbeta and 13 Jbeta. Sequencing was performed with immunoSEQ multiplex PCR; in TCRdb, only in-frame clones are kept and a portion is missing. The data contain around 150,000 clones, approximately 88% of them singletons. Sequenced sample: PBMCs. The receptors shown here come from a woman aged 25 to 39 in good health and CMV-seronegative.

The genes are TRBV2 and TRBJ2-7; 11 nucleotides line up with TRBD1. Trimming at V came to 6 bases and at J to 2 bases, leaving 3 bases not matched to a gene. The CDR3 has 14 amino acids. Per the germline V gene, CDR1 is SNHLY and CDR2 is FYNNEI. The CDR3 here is CASSRTGGPYEQYF. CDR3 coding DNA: TGTGCCAGCAGCAGGACAGGGGGCCCCTACGAGCAGTACTTC. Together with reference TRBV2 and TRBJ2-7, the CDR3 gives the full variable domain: EPEVTQTPSHQVTQMGQEVILRCVPISNHLYFYWYRQILGQKVEFLVSFYNNEISEKSEIFDDQFSVERPDGSNFTLKIRSTKLEDSAMYFCASSRTGGPYEQYFGPGTRLTVT.

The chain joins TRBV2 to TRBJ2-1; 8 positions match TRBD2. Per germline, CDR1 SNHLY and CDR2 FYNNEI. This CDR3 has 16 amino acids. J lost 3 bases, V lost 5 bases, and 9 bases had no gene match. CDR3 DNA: TGTGCCAGCAGTTTTCGTGGGGCGGGGGGCTACAATGAGCAGTTCTTC. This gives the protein CASSFRGAGGYNEQFF.

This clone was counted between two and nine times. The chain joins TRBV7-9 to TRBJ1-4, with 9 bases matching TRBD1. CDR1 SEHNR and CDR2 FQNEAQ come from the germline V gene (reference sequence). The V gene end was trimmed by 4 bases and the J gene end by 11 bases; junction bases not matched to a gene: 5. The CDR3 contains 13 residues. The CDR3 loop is CASSSGQGLKLFF. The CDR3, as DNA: TGTGCCAGCAGCTCCGGACAGGGGCTGAAACTGTTTTTT.

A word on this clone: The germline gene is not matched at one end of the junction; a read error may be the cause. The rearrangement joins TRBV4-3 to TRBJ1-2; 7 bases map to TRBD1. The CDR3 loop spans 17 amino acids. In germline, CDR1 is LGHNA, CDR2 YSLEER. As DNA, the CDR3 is TGCGCCAGCAGCCAAGATCCCCATGACAGGGAAGGAGGTGGCTACCCCTTC. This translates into CASSQDPHDREGGGYPF.

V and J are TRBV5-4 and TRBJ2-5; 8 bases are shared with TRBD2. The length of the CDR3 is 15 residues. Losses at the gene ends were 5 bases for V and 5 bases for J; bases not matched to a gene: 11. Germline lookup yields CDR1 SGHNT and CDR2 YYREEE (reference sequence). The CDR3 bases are TGTGCCAGCAGTTTCAAGAAGCGGGAGAGGGAGACCCAGTACTTC. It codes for CASSFKKRERETQYF. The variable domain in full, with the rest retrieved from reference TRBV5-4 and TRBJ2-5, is ETGVTQSPTHLIKTRGQQVTLRCSSQSGHNTVSWYQQALGQGPQFIFQYYREEENGRGNFPPRFSGLQFPNYSSELNVNALELDDSALYLCASSFKKRERETQYFGPGTRLLVL.

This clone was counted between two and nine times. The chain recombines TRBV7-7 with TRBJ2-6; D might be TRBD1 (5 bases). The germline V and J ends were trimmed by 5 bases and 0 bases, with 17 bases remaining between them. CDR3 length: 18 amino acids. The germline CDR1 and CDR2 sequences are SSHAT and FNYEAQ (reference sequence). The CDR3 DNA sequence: TGTGCCAGCAGCCCGAGTGGTGGGGCGGTCTCTGGGGCCAACGTCCTGACTTTC. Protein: CASSPSGGAVSGANVLTF.

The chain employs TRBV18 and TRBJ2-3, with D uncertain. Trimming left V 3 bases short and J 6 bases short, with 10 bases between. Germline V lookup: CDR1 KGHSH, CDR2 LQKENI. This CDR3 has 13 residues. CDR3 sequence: CASSPTGPDTQYF. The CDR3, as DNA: TGTGCCAGCTCACCGACGGGTCCCGATACGCAGTATTTT.

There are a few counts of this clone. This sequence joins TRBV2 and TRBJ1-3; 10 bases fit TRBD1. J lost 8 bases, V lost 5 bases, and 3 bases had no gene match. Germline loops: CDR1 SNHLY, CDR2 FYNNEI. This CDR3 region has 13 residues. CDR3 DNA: TGTGCCAGCAGTCCCGGGACAGGGGACACCATATATTTT. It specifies CASSPGTGDTIYF.

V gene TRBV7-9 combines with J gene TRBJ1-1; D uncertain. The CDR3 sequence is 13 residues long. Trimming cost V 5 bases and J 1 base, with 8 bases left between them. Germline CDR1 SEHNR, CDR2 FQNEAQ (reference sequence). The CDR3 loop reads CASSVDKNTEAFF. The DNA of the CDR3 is TGTGCCAGCAGCGTAGACAAGAACACTGAAGCTTTCTTT.

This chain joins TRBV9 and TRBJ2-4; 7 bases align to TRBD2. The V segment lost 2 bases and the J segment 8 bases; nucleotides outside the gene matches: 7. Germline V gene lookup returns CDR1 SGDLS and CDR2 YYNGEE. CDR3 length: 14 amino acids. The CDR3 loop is CASSVSLGGDIQYF. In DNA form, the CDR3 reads TGTGCCAGCAGCGTTAGCCTGGGGGGGGACATTCAGTACTTC.

CDR3 in DNA: TGTGCCAGCAGTTTGGGGACAGGGCCAGATACGCAGTATTTT. It specifies CASSLGTGPDTQYF. The chain recombines TRBV27 with TRBJ2-3; 9 bases agree with TRBD1. Germline assignment: CDR1 MNHEY and CDR2 SMNVEV (reference sequence). Germline trimming cut 3 bases from V and 4 bases from J; bases unmatched to any gene: 2. The CDR3 sequence is 14 residues long.

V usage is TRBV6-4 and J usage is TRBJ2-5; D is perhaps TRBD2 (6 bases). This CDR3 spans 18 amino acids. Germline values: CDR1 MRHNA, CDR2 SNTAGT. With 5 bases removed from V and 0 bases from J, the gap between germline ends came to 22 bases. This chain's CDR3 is CASSKGPAEGIYQETQYF. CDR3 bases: TGTGCCAGCAGTAAGGGTCCGGCGGAGGGGATATACCAAGAGACCCAGTACTTC.

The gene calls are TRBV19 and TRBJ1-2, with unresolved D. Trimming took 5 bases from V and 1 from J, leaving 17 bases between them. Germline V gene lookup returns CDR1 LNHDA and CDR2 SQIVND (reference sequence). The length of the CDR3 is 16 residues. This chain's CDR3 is CASSAAGNPFNYGYTF. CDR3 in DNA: TGTGCCAGTAGTGCCGCCGGGAACCCCTTTAACTATGGCTACACCTTC.

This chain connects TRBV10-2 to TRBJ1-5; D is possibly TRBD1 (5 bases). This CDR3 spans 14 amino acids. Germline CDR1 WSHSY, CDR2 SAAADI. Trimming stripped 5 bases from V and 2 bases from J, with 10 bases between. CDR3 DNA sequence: TGCGCCAGCAGTCCCCAAGGGGGCAATCAGCCCCAGCATTTT. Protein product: CASSPQGGNQPQHF.

CDR3 sequence reads: CASSQGAGTEAFF. The CDR3 nucleotides are TGTGCCAGTAGTCAGGGGGCAGGCACTGAAGCTTTCTTT. The V and J genes are TRBV19 and TRBJ1-1; 8 bases are a match to TRBD1. This CDR3 comprises 13 residues. The V gene's germline CDR1 is LNHDA and CDR2 SQIVND (reference sequence). V lost 5 bases to trimming and J lost 4 bases; unmatched junction nucleotides: 3.

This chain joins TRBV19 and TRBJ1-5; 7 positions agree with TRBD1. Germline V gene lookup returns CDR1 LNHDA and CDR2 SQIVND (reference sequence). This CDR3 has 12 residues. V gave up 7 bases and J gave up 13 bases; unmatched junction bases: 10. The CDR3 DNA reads TGTGCCAGTAACCCTCACAGGGGACCTCAGCATTTT. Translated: CASNPHRGPQHF.

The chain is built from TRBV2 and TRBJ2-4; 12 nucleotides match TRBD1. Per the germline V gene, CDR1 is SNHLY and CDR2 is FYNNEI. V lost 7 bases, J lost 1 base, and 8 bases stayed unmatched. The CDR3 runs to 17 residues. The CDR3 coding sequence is TGTGCCAGCAAAAGGGACAGGGGGCGCCTCGCCAAAAACATTCAGTACTTC. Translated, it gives CASKRDRGRLAKNIQYF.

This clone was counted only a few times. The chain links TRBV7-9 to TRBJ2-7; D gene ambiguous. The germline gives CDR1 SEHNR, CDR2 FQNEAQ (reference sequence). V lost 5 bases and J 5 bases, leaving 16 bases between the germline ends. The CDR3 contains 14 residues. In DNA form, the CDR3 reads TGTGCCAGCAGCCAACCATATAGCTATAACGAGCAGTACTTC. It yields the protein CASSQPYSYNEQYF.

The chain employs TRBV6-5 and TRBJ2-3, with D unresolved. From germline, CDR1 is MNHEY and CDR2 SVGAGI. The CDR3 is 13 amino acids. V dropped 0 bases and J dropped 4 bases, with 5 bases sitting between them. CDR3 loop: CASSYSRADTQYF. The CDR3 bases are TGTGCCAGCAGTTACTCGAGAGCAGATACGCAGTATTTT.

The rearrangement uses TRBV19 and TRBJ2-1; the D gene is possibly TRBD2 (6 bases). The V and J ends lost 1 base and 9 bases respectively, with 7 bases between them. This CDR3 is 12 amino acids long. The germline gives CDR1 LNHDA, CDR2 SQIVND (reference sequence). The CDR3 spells CASSIGGAEQFF. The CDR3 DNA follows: TGTGCCAGTAGTATAGGCGGGGCTGAGCAGTTCTTC.

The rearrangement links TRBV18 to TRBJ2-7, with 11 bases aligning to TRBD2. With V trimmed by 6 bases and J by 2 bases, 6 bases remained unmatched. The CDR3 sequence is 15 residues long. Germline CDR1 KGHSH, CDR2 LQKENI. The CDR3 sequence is CASSRIAGGPYEQYF. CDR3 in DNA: TGTGCCAGCTCGCGGATAGCGGGGGGGCCCTACGAGCAGTACTTC.

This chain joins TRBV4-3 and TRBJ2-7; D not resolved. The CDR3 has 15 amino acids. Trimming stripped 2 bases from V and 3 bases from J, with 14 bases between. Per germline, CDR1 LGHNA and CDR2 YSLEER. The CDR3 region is CASSQTSRLVYEQYF. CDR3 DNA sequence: TGCGCCAGCAGCCAAACGTCGAGACTCGTCTACGAGCAGTACTTC.

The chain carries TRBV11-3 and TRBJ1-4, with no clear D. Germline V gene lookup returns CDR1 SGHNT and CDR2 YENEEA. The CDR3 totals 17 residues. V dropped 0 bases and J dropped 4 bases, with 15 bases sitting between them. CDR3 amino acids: CASSLEGTADYNEKLFF. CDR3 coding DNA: TGTGCCAGCAGCTTAGAGGGTACGGCAGACTATAATGAAAAACTGTTTTTT.

The CDR3 DNA reads TGTGCCAGCAGCTTTCCCTTTACGCGGGGGGATACGCAGTATTTT. It codes for CASSFPFTRGDTQYF. The chain links TRBV7-3 to TRBJ2-3; TRBD2 matches at 7 bases. The CDR3 has 15 residues. The ends lost 3 bases at V and 6 bases at J; junction bases unmatched: 9. Germline V gives CDR1 SGHTA, CDR2 FQGTGA. Combining the CDR3 with reference TRBV7-3 and TRBJ2-3 gives the whole variable domain GAGVSQTPSNKVTEKGKYVELRCDPISGHTALYWYRQSLGQGPEFLIYFQGTGAADDSGLPNDRFFAVRPEGSVSTLKIQRTERGDSAVYLCASSFPFTRGDTQYFGPGTRLTVL.

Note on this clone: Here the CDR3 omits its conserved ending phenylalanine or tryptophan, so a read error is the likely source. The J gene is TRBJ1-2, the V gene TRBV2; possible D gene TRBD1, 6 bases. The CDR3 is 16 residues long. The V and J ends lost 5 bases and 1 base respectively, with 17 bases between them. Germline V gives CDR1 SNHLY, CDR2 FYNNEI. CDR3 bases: TGTGCCAGCAGTCCAAACGACCTCAGGGGTAACTATGGCTACACCCTC. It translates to CASSPNDLRGNYGYTL.

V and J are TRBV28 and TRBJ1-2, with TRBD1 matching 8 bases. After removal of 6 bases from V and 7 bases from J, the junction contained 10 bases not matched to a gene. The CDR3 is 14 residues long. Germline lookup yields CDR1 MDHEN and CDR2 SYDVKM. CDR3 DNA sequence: TGTGCCAGCAGCAATGACAGGGGACGTTCTGGCTACACCTTC. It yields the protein CASSNDRGRSGYTF.

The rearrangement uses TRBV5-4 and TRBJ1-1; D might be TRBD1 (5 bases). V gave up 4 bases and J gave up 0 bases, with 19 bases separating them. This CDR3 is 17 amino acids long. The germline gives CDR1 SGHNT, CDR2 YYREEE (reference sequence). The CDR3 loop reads CASSGGGPSAVNTEAFF. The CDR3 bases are TGTGCCAGCAGCGGGGGGGGACCGTCAGCGGTGAACACTGAAGCTTTCTTT.

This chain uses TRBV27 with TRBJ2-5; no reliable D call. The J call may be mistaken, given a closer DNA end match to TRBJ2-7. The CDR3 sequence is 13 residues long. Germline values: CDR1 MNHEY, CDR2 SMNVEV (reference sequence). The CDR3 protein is CASSLSPLYEQYF. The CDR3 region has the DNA TGTGCCAGCAGTCTCTCTCCCCTCTACGAGCAGTACTTC.